This T cell receptor (beta chain) was captured by sequencing in a study of Ad26.COV2.S vaccination and SARS-CoV-2 variants. The treatment denotes: around 19 received Ad26.COV2.S at low or high dose, single or two shots; about 5 received placebo; per-sample allocation not given. The study sampled participants on day 63 after the first vaccine or placebo injection. Clones were sequenced by immunoSEQ multiplex PCR, and TCRdb holds only the in-frame ones, with some missing. This table holds roughly 500,000 clones, 75% to 90% found once. Germline V gene lookup returns CDR1 LGHDT and CDR2 YNNKEL (reference sequence). The CDR3 is made up of 17 amino acids. Trimming stripped 1 base from V and 0 bases from J, with 10 bases between.

Sequencing used peripheral blood, obtained in a trial of Ad26.COV2.S vaccine versus placebo. This rearrangement joins TRBV3-1 (or the pseudogene TRBV3-2) to TRBJ2-6; tentatively, D is TRBD2 (5 bases). This TCR came from a person aged 18-60 years who received the Ad26.COV2.S COVID-19 vaccine or a placebo. This chain's CDR3 is CASSQVGLHSGANVLTF. The CDR3 region has the DNA TGTGCCAGCAGCCAAGTAGGACTCCACTCTGGGGCCAACGTCCTGACTTTC.